This T cell receptor beta chain was captured in a study of beta chain features in type 1 diabetes. About the study: Patients looked much like healthy donors when it came to age, gender and cell yields. All samples together contributed around 100,000,000 sorted cells for examination. Study-level results: Moderately but significantly shorter TCRB CDR3s were found in Type 1 diabetes patients in all four CD4+ subsets.

Expressed TCRB transcripts were sequenced, since all the RNA that had been isolated was reverse transcribed. Profiling relied on immunoSEQ multiplex PCR, and the TCRdb table lists in-frame clones only, not all of them. The sample contains approximately 130,000 clones, roughly 17% of which appear only once. The table lists this clone with a few counts. The antigen is unknown. The V and J ends lost 4 bases and 5 bases, in that order; junction bases with no gene match: 7. The CDR3 runs 15 residues. Per the germline V gene, CDR1 is SGDLS and CDR2 is YYNGEE. Using CD45RO/CCR7/CD25/CD127/CD95/CD27, CD4+ naive, central memory, regulatory and stem cell-like memory cells were sorted. Populations isolated by sorting all had purity greater than 95%.

The sequenced material came from central memory CD4+ T cells from blood. The receptor was isolated from a man aged 18-30 years with type 1 diabetes. V gene TRBV9 combines with J gene TRBJ2-5; 11 nucleotides line up with TRBD1. CDR3 in DNA: TGTGCCAGCAGCTCCGGGACAGGGGGTTTTGAGACCCAGTACTTC. Its translation is CASSSGTGGFETQYF.